A selection of T cell receptor beta chains follows, all from one sample in a study of blood T cells in healthy people across ages. MiXCR, run by TCRdb on the 5' RACE reads, gives a single entry per CDR3 protein. The sample has hundreds of thousands of distinct CDR3 sequences; around 21% are singletons. Specimen: blood. The receptors shown here come from a man aged 65-85 years in good health. CDR3s include the opening cysteine and the closing phenylalanine or tryptophan. Each record gives: CDR3 protein, CDR3 DNA, CDR3 length, J gene, V gene, D gene, clone size. The D gene is left open where the match is weak. The size field is filled for only some rows; it gives once, few, many or a size class.

CDR3: CSVVDGGFSGANVLTF
DNA: TGCAGCGTAGTGGACGGTGGATTTTCTGGGGCCAACGTCCTGACTTTC
length: 16
J: TRBJ2-6
V: TRBV29-1
D: -
size: -

CDR3: CASSSPRPFTQYF
DNA: TGTGCCAGCAGTTCTCCCAGGCCCTTTACGCAGTATTTT
length: 13
J: TRBJ2-3
V: TRBV28
D: -
size: few

CDR3: CASSQFPDTQYF
DNA: TGTGCCAGCAGCCAATTTCCAGATACGCAGTATTTT
length: 12
J: TRBJ2-3
V: TRBV14
D: -
size: few

CDR3: CASSLAQGMNTEAFF
DNA: TGTGCCAGCAGCTTAGCACAGGGCATGAACACTGAAGCTTTCTTT
length: 15
J: TRBJ1-1
V: TRBV7-6
D: -
size: few

CDR3: CAISEDGRASGELFF
DNA: TGTGCCATCAGTGAGGACGGGAGGGCCTCCGGGGAGCTGTTTTTT
length: 15
J: TRBJ2-2
V: TRBV10-3
D: TRBD2
size: few

CDR3: CSVEKAGYGEQFF
DNA: TGCAGCGTTGAAAAGGCAGGGTACGGTGAGCAGTTCTTC
length: 13
J: TRBJ2-1
V: TRBV29-1
D: -
size: many

CDR3: CASSPTGQPNGQYF
DNA: TGTGCCAGCAGCCCGACTGGACAGCCCAACGGGCAGTACTTC
length: 14
J: TRBJ2-7
V: TRBV5-5
D: -
size: -

CDR3: CSACPLASGRHNEQFF
DNA: TGCAGTGCATGCCCGTTGGCTAGCGGGAGACACAATGAGCAGTTCTTC
length: 16
J: TRBJ2-1
V: TRBV20-1
D: TRBD2
size: few

CDR3: CSAGAYSNSYEQYF
DNA: TGCAGCGCTGGGGCATATTCCAACTCCTACGAGCAGTACTTC
length: 14
J: TRBJ2-7
V: TRBV29-1
D: -
size: -

CDR3: CATSIRDGLAAPRADTQYF
DNA: TGTGCCACCAGCATCAGAGATGGACTAGCGGCTCCAAGGGCAGATACGCAGTATTTT
length: 19
J: TRBJ2-3
V: TRBV15
D: TRBD2
size: -

CDR3: CASSLELVGSNEKLFF
DNA: TGTGCCAGCAGCTTGGAACTGGTGGGCAGTAATGAAAAACTGTTTTTT
length: 16
J: TRBJ1-4
V: TRBV5-5
D: -
size: -

CDR3: CASSPQGWTEAFF
DNA: TGTGCCAGCAGCCCACAGGGCTGGACTGAAGCTTTCTTT
length: 13
J: TRBJ1-1
V: TRBV25-1
D: -
size: -

CDR3: CASKREHEQYF
DNA: TGTGCCAGCAAACGGGAACACGAGCAGTACTTC
length: 11
J: TRBJ2-7
V: TRBV2
D: -
size: many

CDR3: CASSQDYTGLAANEQFF
DNA: TGCGCCAGCAGCCAAGATTATACCGGACTAGCAGCCAATGAGCAGTTCTTC
length: 17
J: TRBJ2-1
V: TRBV4-1
D: TRBD2
size: few

CDR3: CASSQDRAGASYNEQFF
DNA: TGTGCCAGCAGCCAAGATCGGGCGGGAGCGTCCTACAATGAGCAGTTCTTC
length: 17
J: TRBJ2-1
V: TRBV3-1
D: TRBD2
size: -

CDR3: CASSVGSGAQTETQYF
DNA: TGTGCCAGCAGCGTAGGTTCAGGGGCGCAAACGGAGACCCAGTACTTC
length: 16
J: TRBJ2-5
V: TRBV9
D: -
size: -

CDR3: CASSVGGGARDYTF
DNA: TGTGCCAGCAGCGTAGGTGGAGGGGCGCGTGACTACACCTTC
length: 14
J: TRBJ1-2
V: TRBV9
D: -
size: once

CDR3: CSASNLNSDEQFF
DNA: TGCAGCGCGTCAAATCTTAACTCGGATGAGCAGTTCTTC
length: 13
J: TRBJ2-1
V: TRBV29-1
D: -
size: -

CDR3: CASSSGQGTTGGYTF
DNA: TGCGCCAGCAGCTCGGGACAGGGGACGACGGGAGGCTACACCTTC
length: 15
J: TRBJ1-2
V: TRBV5-1
D: TRBD1
size: -

CDR3: CASSITGQGFHEQYF
DNA: TGCGCCAGCAGCATAACGGGACAGGGGTTCCACGAGCAGTACTTC
length: 15
J: TRBJ2-7
V: TRBV5-1
D: TRBD1
size: -

CDR3: CASSLSGRLSTDTQYF
DNA: TGTGCCAGCAGCTTGAGCGGGAGGCTGAGCACAGATACGCAGTATTTT
length: 16
J: TRBJ2-3
V: TRBV5-6
D: TRBD2
size: few

CDR3: CASSLRESNQPQHF
DNA: TGTGCCAGCAGTTTAAGGGAAAGCAATCAGCCCCAGCATTTT
length: 14
J: TRBJ1-5
V: TRBV27
D: -
size: once

CDR3: CASSQDAVKETQYF
DNA: TGCGCCAGCAGCCAAGATGCAGTTAAAGAGACCCAGTACTTC
length: 14
J: TRBJ2-5
V: TRBV4-3
D: -
size: -

CDR3: CASSFWGLADGYQGTQYF
DNA: TGCGCCAGCAGCTTTTGGGGACTAGCGGATGGGTACCAAGGGACCCAGTACTTC
length: 18
J: TRBJ2-5
V: TRBV5-1
D: TRBD2
size: -

CDR3: CASSSLLAGLAKNIQYF
DNA: TGTGCCAGCAGTTCGCTCCTAGCGGGGTTAGCCAAAAACATTCAGTACTTC
length: 17
J: TRBJ2-4
V: TRBV5-5
D: TRBD2
size: -

CDR3: CSVDLRGGEQYF
DNA: TGCAGCGTTGACCTCCGGGGAGGCGAGCAGTACTTC
length: 12
J: TRBJ2-7
V: TRBV29-1
D: -
size: -

CDR3: CASFLSGTYEQYF
DNA: TGTGCCAGCTTTTTGTCAGGAACCTACGAGCAGTACTTC
length: 13
J: TRBJ2-7
V: TRBV28
D: -
size: few

CDR3: CASSRGAASSYNEQFF
DNA: TGTGCCAGCAGTCGGGGTGCAGCGAGCTCCTACAATGAGCAGTTCTTC
length: 16
J: TRBJ2-1
V: TRBV6-5
D: -
size: few

CDR3: CASSSRSSGSMNEQYF
DNA: TGTGCCAGCAGCAGCCGCAGTAGCGGGAGTATGAACGAGCAGTACTTC
length: 16
J: TRBJ2-7
V: TRBV7-2
D: TRBD2
size: -

CDR3: CASSSGYRDRSSQETQYF
DNA: TGTGCCAGCAGTTCGGGCTATAGGGACAGGAGTTCTCAAGAGACCCAGTACTTC
length: 18
J: TRBJ2-5
V: TRBV27
D: TRBD1
size: -

CDR3: CASTNTQGANTEAFF
DNA: TGTGCCAGTACGAACACACAGGGGGCGAATACTGAAGCTTTCTTT
length: 15
J: TRBJ1-1
V: TRBV19
D: TRBD1
size: once

CDR3: CASRGLASDTQYF
DNA: TGTGCCAGCAGGGGGCTAGCGTCGGATACGCAGTATTTT
length: 13
J: TRBJ2-3
V: TRBV12-3/TRBV12-4
D: -
size: -

CDR3: CASTAGQISRLAKNIQYF
DNA: TGTGCCAGCACCGCAGGCCAGATTTCGCGACTAGCCAAAAACATTCAGTACTTC
length: 18
J: TRBJ2-4
V: TRBV6-2/TRBV6-3
D: -
size: few

CDR3: CASSSSSGSGETQYF
DNA: TGTGCCAGCAGCTCATCAAGCGGGAGCGGAGAGACCCAGTACTTC
length: 15
J: TRBJ2-5
V: TRBV9
D: TRBD2
size: many

CDR3: CASGLDRETDTQYF
DNA: TGTGCTAGTGGTTTGGACAGGGAAACAGATACGCAGTATTTT
length: 14
J: TRBJ2-3
V: TRBV12-5
D: -
size: -

CDR3: CASSYAGTGGFNYGYTF
DNA: TGTGCCAGCAGTTACGCCGGGACAGGGGGGTTTAACTATGGCTACACCTTC
length: 17
J: TRBJ1-2
V: TRBV6-2/TRBV6-3
D: TRBD1
size: -

CDR3: CASSPRDRDYEQYF
DNA: TGTGCCAGCAGCCCACGGGACAGGGACTACGAGCAGTACTTC
length: 14
J: TRBJ2-7
V: TRBV7-2
D: TRBD1
size: many

CDR3: CASSPGSKGAEETQYF
DNA: TGTGCCAGCAGCCCAGGCAGTAAAGGAGCGGAGGAGACCCAGTACTTC
length: 16
J: TRBJ2-5
V: TRBV11-2
D: -
size: -

CDR3: CATSDLDKQETQYF
DNA: TGTGCCACCAGTGATTTGGACAAGCAAGAGACCCAGTACTTC
length: 14
J: TRBJ2-5
V: TRBV24-1
D: -
size: -

CDR3: CAISDPRATSGGTDTQYF
DNA: TGTGCCATCAGTGACCCCAGAGCGACTAGCGGGGGCACAGATACGCAGTATTTT
length: 18
J: TRBJ2-3
V: TRBV10-3
D: TRBD2
size: -

CDR3: CAISVVQEGGGELFF
DNA: TGTGCCATCAGTGTGGTCCAGGAAGGGGGCGGGGAGCTGTTTTTT
length: 15
J: TRBJ2-2
V: TRBV10-3
D: -
size: few

CDR3: CANTRGATNEKLFF
DNA: TGTGCCAACACCCGGGGGGCGACTAATGAAAAACTGTTTTTT
length: 14
J: TRBJ1-4
V: TRBV11-2
D: -
size: few

CDR3: CASSPPGLADPLETQYF
DNA: TGTGCCAGCTCACCACCGGGACTAGCGGACCCCCTAGAGACCCAGTACTTC
length: 17
J: TRBJ2-5
V: TRBV18
D: TRBD2
size: few

CDR3: CASSQETRDNEQFF
DNA: TGCGCCAGCAGCCAAGAGACGAGAGACAATGAGCAGTTCTTC
length: 14
J: TRBJ2-1
V: TRBV4-3
D: -
size: many

CDR3: CAISESREGLDEQYF
DNA: TGTGCCATCAGTGAGTCGCGGGAGGGCCTGGACGAGCAGTACTTC
length: 15
J: TRBJ2-7
V: TRBV10-3
D: TRBD2
size: few

CDR3: CAISESGLAGSSYEQYF
DNA: TGTGCCATCAGTGAGTCGGGACTAGCGGGAAGCTCCTACGAGCAGTACTTC
length: 17
J: TRBJ2-7
V: TRBV10-3
D: TRBD2
size: -

CDR3: CSVDVQASSYNEQFF
DNA: TGCAGCGTTGACGTCCAGGCCAGCTCCTACAATGAGCAGTTCTTC
length: 15
J: TRBJ2-1
V: TRBV29-1
D: -
size: few

CDR3: CSARLGLGGTQYF
DNA: TGCAGTGCTAGATTGGGGCTCGGCGGCACACAGTATTTT
length: 13
J: TRBJ2-3
V: TRBV20-1
D: -
size: -

CDR3: CASSLASGFEKLFF
DNA: TGTGCCAGCAGCTTGGCGTCAGGGTTTGAAAAACTGTTTTTT
length: 14
J: TRBJ1-4
V: TRBV5-5
D: -
size: -

CDR3: CASSPGSSSYEQYF
DNA: TGTGCCAGCTCACCAGGCTCCAGCTCCTACGAGCAGTACTTC
length: 14
J: TRBJ2-7
V: TRBV18
D: -
size: many

CDR3: CAIKGTSGQETQYF
DNA: TGTGCCATCAAGGGGACTAGCGGCCAAGAGACCCAGTACTTC
length: 14
J: TRBJ2-5
V: TRBV10-3
D: TRBD2
size: -

CDR3: CASSWETSGTSFF
DNA: TGTGCCAGCAGCTGGGAGACATCGGGGACCTCGTTCTTC
length: 13
J: TRBJ2-5
V: TRBV7-9
D: -
size: -

CDR3: CSARDMTGGSNQPQHF
DNA: TGCAGTGCTAGAGATATGACAGGGGGTAGCAATCAGCCCCAGCATTTT
length: 16
J: TRBJ1-5
V: TRBV20-1
D: TRBD1
size: many

CDR3: CASSYDRGLETQYF
DNA: TGTGCCAGCAGTTACGACAGGGGGCTGGAGACCCAGTACTTC
length: 14
J: TRBJ2-5
V: TRBV12-3/TRBV12-4
D: TRBD1
size: few

CDR3: CASSYGRATDTQYF
DNA: TGTGCCAGCAGTTACGGCAGAGCCACAGATACGCAGTATTTT
length: 14
J: TRBJ2-3
V: TRBV6-5
D: -
size: -

CDR3: CAISEPTSGGSRETQYF
DNA: TGTGCCATCAGTGAGCCCACTAGCGGGGGATCTCGGGAGACCCAGTACTTC
length: 17
J: TRBJ2-5
V: TRBV10-3
D: TRBD2
size: many

CDR3: CASSLNGYFSYNEQFF
DNA: TGTGCCAGCAGCTTAAACGGCTACTTCTCCTACAATGAGCAGTTCTTC
length: 16
J: TRBJ2-1
V: TRBV7-3
D: -
size: -

CDR3: CASSLGDRGRTYNEQFF
DNA: TGTGCCAGCAGTTTAGGGGACAGGGGAAGAACCTACAATGAGCAGTTCTTC
length: 17
J: TRBJ2-1
V: TRBV28
D: TRBD1
size: many

CDR3: CASGWDRGYEQYF
DNA: TGTGCTAGTGGTTGGGACAGGGGGTACGAGCAGTACTTC
length: 13
J: TRBJ2-7
V: TRBV12-5
D: TRBD1
size: once

CDR3: CASSQTGALNNSPLHF
DNA: TGTGCCAGTAGTCAAACAGGGGCGTTAAATAATTCACCCCTCCACTTT
length: 16
J: TRBJ1-6
V: TRBV19
D: TRBD1
size: -